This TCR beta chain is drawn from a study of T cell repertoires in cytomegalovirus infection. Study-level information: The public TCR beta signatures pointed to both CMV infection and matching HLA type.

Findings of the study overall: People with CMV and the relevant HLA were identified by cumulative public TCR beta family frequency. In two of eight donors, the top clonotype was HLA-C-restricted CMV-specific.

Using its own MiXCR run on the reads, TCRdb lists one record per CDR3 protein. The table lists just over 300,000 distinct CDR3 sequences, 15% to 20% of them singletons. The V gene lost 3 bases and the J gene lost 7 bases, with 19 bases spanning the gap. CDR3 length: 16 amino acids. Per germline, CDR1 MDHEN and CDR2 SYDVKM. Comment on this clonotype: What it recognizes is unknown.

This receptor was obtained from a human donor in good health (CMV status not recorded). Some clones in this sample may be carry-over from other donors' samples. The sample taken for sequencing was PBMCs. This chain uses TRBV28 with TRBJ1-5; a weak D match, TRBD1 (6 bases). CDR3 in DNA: TGTGCCAGCAGTTTGCAACAGGTGGGGGGCGGGCAGCCCCAGCATTTT. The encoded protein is CASSLQQVGGGQPQHF.